Listed here is a single T cell receptor beta chain. The V gene's germline CDR1 is LNHDA and CDR2 SQIVND (reference sequence). The CDR3 extends over 18 amino acids. Trimming at V came to 2 bases and at J to 4 bases, leaving 11 bases not matched to a gene. The method was immunoSEQ multiplex PCR; TCRdb's version includes in-frame clones alone and lacks a portion of them. Of roughly 200,000 clones detected, roughly 85% appear once; the ten largest clones hold approximately 18%. The data originate from a study of blood T cell repertoires in COVID-19. This chain uses TRBV19 with TRBJ2-7, with 13 bases matching TRBD2. The specimen sequenced was PBMCs or T cells enriched from blood (not recorded which). This receptor was obtained from a man between 40 and 49 years old who had recovered from COVID-19. CDR3 amino acids: CASSISIWTSGSWYEQYF. The CDR3 DNA follows: TGTGCCAGTAGTATAAGTATCTGGACTAGCGGGAGTTGGTACGAGCAGTACTTC.